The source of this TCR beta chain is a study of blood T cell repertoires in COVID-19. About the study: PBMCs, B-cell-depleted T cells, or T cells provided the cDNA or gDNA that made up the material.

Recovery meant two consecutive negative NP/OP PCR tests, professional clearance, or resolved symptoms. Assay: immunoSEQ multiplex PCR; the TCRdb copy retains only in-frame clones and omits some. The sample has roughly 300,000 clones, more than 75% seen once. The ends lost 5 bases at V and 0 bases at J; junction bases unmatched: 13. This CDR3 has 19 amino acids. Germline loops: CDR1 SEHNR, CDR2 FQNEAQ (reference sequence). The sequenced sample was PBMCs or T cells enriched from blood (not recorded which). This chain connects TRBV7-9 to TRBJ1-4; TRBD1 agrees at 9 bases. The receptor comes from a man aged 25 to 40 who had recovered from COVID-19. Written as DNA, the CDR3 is TGTGCCAGCAGCGGTGACAGGACAGGGGTTCGGCCAACTAATGAAAAACTGTTTTTT. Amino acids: CASSGDRTGVRPTNEKLFF.